The 5 T cell receptor beta chains listed next were all sequenced from one sample in a study of shared clonotypes between healthy human individuals. Some clones are missing from TCRdb's copy, which holds only in-frame ones; the method was immunoSEQ multiplex PCR. Counted here are 330,000 or so clones, roughly 70% occurring once; the ten biggest clones make up approximately 10%. The sample taken for sequencing was memory CD4+ T cells sorted from blood. The subset: CD45RA-negative fraction. The receptors shown here come from a young man in good health.

The rearrangement links TRBV11-1 to TRBJ1-2, with a weak D call TRBD1 (5 bases). Trimming removed 5 bases from V and 4 bases from J, with 17 bases in between. From germline, CDR1 is SGHAT and CDR2 FQDESV (reference sequence). This CDR3 has 15 amino acids. CDR3 sequence (DNA): TGTGCCAGCAGCGCCGGGACGGGTGAAACCTATGGCTACACCTTC. It codes for CASSAGTGETYGYTF. Full variable domain (outside the CDR3, taken from reference TRBV11-1 and TRBJ1-2): EAEVAQSPRYKITEKSQAVAFWCDPISGHATLYWYRQILGQGPELLVQFQDESVVDDSQLPKDRFSAERLKGVDSTLKIQPAELGDSAMYLCASSAGTGETYGYTFGSGTRLTVV.

The chain employs TRBV5-5 and TRBJ2-7; no definite D call. Per the germline V gene, CDR1 is SGHKS and CDR2 is YYEKEE (reference sequence). The CDR3 consists of 13 residues. V gave up 0 bases and J gave up 3 bases, with 7 bases separating them. CDR3 residues: CASSLDNLYEQYF. The CDR3 region has the DNA TGTGCCAGCAGCTTGGACAACCTCTACGAGCAGTACTTC.

This chain links TRBV4-2 with TRBJ2-1, with TRBD2 identical over 12 bases. V lost 4 bases, J lost 7 bases, and 5 bases stayed unmatched. Germline lookup yields CDR1 LGHNA and CDR2 YNFKEQ. This CDR3 comprises 15 residues. The CDR3 bases are TGTGCCAGCAGCCTCGGACTAGCGGGAATTAATGAGCAGTTCTTC. It yields the protein CASSLGLAGINEQFF.

V and J are TRBV6-6 and TRBJ1-2; the D is unclear. V lost 0 bases, J lost 8 bases, and 4 bases lay in between. The CDR3 runs 11 residues. CDR1 is MNHNY, CDR2 SVGAGI, per germline (reference sequence). In DNA form, the CDR3 reads TGTGCCAGCAGTTACTCGACGGGCTACACCTTC. Translating it yields CASSYSTGYTF.

J is TRBJ2-3 and V is TRBV6-1; TRBD2 agrees at 9 bases. With 4 bases clipped from V and 2 bases from J, the junction kept 10 bases outside the gene matches. CDR1 is MNHNS, CDR2 SASEGT, per germline. The CDR3 has 17 residues. The CDR3 sequence is CASSGPVLAGFTDTQYF. The DNA for the CDR3 is TGTGCCAGCAGTGGGCCGGTACTAGCGGGTTTCACAGATACGCAGTATTTT.